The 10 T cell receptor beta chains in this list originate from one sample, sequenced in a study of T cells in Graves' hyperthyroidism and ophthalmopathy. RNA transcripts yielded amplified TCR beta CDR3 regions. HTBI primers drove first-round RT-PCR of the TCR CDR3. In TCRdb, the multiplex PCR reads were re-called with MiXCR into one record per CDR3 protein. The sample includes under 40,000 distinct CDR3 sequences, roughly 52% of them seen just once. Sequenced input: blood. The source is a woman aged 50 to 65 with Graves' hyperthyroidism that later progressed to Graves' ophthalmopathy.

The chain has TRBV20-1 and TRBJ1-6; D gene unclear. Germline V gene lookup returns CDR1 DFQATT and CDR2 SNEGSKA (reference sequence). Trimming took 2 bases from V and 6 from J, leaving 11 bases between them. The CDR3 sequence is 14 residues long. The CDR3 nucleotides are TGCAGTGCTAGAAGCCGGACCTTTAATTCACCCCTCCACTTT. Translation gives CSARSRTFNSPLHF.

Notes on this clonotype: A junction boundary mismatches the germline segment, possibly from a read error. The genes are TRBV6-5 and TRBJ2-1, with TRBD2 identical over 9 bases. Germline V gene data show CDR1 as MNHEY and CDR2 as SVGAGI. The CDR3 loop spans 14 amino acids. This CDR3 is CASRDLSGGNGQFF. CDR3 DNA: TGTGCCAGCAGGGACCTTAGCGGGGGAAATGGGCAGTTCTTC.

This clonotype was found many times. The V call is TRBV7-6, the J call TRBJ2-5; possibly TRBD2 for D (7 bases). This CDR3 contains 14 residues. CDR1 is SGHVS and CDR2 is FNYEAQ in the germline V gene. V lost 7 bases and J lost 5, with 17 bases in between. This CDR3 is CASKRGGAWETQYF. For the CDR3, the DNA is TGTGCCAGCAAGAGGGGGGGGGCTTGGGAGACCCAGTACTTC.

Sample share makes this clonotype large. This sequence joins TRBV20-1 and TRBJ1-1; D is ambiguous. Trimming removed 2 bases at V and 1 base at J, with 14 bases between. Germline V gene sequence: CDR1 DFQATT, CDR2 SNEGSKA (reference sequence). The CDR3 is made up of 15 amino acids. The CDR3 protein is CSARPTTMRNTEAFF. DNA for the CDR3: TGCAGTGCTAGACCTACGACCATGAGGAACACTGAAGCTTTCTTT.

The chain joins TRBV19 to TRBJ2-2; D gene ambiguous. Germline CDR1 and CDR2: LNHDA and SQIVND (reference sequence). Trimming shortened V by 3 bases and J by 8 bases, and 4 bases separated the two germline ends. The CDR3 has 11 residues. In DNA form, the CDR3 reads TGTGCCAGTAGTATGACAGGGGAGCTGTTTTTT. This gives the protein CASSMTGELFF.

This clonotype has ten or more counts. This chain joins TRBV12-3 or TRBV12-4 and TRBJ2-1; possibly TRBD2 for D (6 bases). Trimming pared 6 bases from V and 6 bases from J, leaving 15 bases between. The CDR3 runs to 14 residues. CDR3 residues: CASRPVGGSNEQFF. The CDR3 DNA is TGTGCCAGCAGACCCGTAGGAGGGAGCAATGAGCAGTTCTTC.

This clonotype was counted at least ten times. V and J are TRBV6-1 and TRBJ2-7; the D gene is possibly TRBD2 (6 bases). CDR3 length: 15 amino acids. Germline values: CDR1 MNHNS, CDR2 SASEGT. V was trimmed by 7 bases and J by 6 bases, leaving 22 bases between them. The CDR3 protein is CASTLSGVAVREQYF. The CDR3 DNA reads TGTGCCAGCACCCTTTCGGGGGTAGCGGTCCGCGAGCAGTACTTC.

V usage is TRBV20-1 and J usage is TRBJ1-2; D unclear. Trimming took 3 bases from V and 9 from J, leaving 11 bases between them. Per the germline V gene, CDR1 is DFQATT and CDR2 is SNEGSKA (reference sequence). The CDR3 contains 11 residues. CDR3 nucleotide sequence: TGCAGTGCTAGGGTGGGTGGTAGCTACACCTTC. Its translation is CSARVGGSYTF.

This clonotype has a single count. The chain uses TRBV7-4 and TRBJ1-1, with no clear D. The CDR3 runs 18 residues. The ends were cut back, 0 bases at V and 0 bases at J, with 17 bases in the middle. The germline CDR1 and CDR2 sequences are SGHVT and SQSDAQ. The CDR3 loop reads CASSLATAWHILNTEAFF. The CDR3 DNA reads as TGTGCCAGCAGCTTAGCCACAGCGTGGCACATCTTGAACACTGAAGCTTTCTTT.

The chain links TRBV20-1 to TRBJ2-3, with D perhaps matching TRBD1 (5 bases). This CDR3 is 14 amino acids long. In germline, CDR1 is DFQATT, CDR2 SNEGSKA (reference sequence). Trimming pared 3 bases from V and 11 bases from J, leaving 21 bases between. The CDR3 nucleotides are TGCAGTGCTAGCTGGCGGCTCCACACAGGTATGCAGTATTTT. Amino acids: CSASWRLHTGMQYF.